These T cell receptor beta chains were read from a single sample in a study of shared clonotypes between healthy human individuals. Clones were read by immunoSEQ multiplex PCR, and TCRdb kept only the in-frame ones, dropping some. This sample has approximately 1.4 million clones, with approximately 98% found just once. The specimen was naive CD4+ T cells sorted from blood. These receptor sequences come from a man younger than 45 in good health. Both conserved end residues are part of each CDR3. Each record gives: J gene, V gene, CDR3 protein.

TRBJ1-2 TRBV6-5 CASSPPGPTSGYTF
TRBJ2-2 TRBV9 CASSVAGLGGNTGELFF
TRBJ2-1 TRBV5-1 CASSLNSGRAEDEQFF
TRBJ1-5 TRBV6-5 CASSYGQGSQPQHF
TRBJ2-1 TRBV29-1 CSGTSGTIAWQFF
TRBJ2-7 TRBV5-1 CASSSLAAKGGEQYF
TRBJ2-4 TRBV7-2 CASSLAWGEGKNIQYF
TRBJ2-5 TRBV7-9 CASSFRGGVETQYF
TRBJ2-2 TRBV28 CAIQLAGGLGTGELFF
TRBJ2-5 TRBV27 CASSLFSSGKWETQYF
TRBJ2-1 TRBV28 CASSLPVGGRPRTNEQFF
TRBJ2-1 TRBV28 CASGAYNEQFF
TRBJ1-5 TRBV2 CASRGQGVSNQPQHF
TRBJ1-1 TRBV2 CASSEGAAELGGAFF
TRBJ2-7 TRBV6-1 CASSDQTGFSNEQYF
TRBJ1-2 TRBV6-5 CASSRRVGNYGYTF
TRBJ2-7 TRBV19 CASRTGNNSYEQYF
TRBJ2-7 TRBV7-3 CASSSLYRDTYEQYF
TRBJ1-1 TRBV5-1 CASSLGGGGTEAFF
TRBJ2-7 TRBV27 CASSLPPTSGGSYEQYF
TRBJ1-3 TRBV18 CASSPLDSSGNTIYF
TRBJ2-7 TRBV6-8 CASSRIYEQYF
TRBJ2-2 TRBV4-2 CASSVSNTGELFF
TRBJ2-7 TRBV7-8 CASSLADRVLREQYF
TRBJ2-1 TRBV2 CASSYLSGRPYDEQFF
TRBJ2-2 TRBV7-3 CASSAPNTGELFF
TRBJ2-2 TRBV7-3 CASSFGSRDTGELFF
TRBJ1-1 TRBV15 CATRWTGVATEAFF
TRBJ2-7 TRBV5-1 CASSLVRTGDYEQYF
TRBJ1-3 TRBV5-1 CASSNTASGNTIYF
TRBJ2-7 TRBV2 CASSDRDWAYEQYF
TRBJ2-7 TRBV6-5 CASTPGPSYEQYF
TRBJ1-1 TRBV9 CASSVGRLMNTEAFF
TRBJ1-2 TRBV18 CASSPGGGYTF
TRBJ2-2 TRBV7-9 CASSPRPGDRDTGELFF
TRBJ1-2 TRBV5-1 CASSPGPGQGASGYTF
TRBJ1-5 TRBV18 CASSPGASNQPQHF
TRBJ1-1 TRBV28 CASRTTGGYTEAFF
TRBJ2-1 TRBV7-3 CASSAGTGDQFF
TRBJ2-7 TRBV5-1 CASSLGLAATYEQYF
TRBJ1-1 TRBV29-1 CSVAPRQGRADTEAFF
TRBJ2-2 TRBV10-3 CAISVGGTGELFF
TRBJ1-5 TRBV21-1 CASNQGDRAHNQPQHF
TRBJ2-3 TRBV19 CASSHGGRDTQYF
TRBJ2-5 TRBV14 CASSQVRSLVQETQYF
TRBJ1-2 TRBV7-9 CASSLGQTNYGYTF
TRBJ2-7 TRBV15 CATSRDVGLARSYEQYF
TRBJ2-1 TRBV5-1 CASSLEPAGGYEQFF
TRBJ2-2 TRBV7-9 CASSHTSRNTGELFF
TRBJ2-1 TRBV9 CASSVDSGGRSPFF
TRBJ2-7 TRBV4-3 CASRARTSGTYEQYF
TRBJ1-5 TRBV5-5 CASSLAEQAGGIQPQHF
TRBJ2-7 TRBV2 CASTGAEEMNEQYF
TRBJ2-7 TRBV9 CASSVEVGAGYEQYF
TRBJ2-3 TRBV6-4 CASSLTSGAPTDTQYF